Each of the 16 T cell receptor beta chains below was sequenced from the same sample in a study of spatial heterogeneity in lung cancer. What these receptors recognize is not known. Overall study findings and caveats: Expanded intratumoral alpha and beta TCR counts tracked tumor mutation counts.

TCRdb used MiXCR to reprocess the 5' RACE reads, holding one entry per CDR3 protein. This sample has fewer than 9,500 distinct CDR3 sequences; 2.5% to 3.5% occur once, and the top ten carry roughly an eighth. The time point: sample taken at primary tumor resection. This material consisted of lung tumor tissue, taken at surgery. The origin of the receptors is a male donor with early-stage non-small cell lung cancer.

By sample share, this clonotype is medium-sized (0.01 to 0.1%). J is TRBJ2-1 and V is TRBV4-1, with D perhaps TRBD1 or TRBD2 (6 bases each). CDR3 length: 16 amino acids. V was cut by 2 bases and J by 9 bases, with 20 bases left in between. Germline V gene sequence: CDR1 MGHRA, CDR2 YSYEKL. The CDR3 loop reads CASSQYTGAPDGEQFF. Written as DNA, the CDR3 is TGCGCCAGCAGCCAATATACGGGGGCTCCGGACGGTGAGCAGTTCTTC.

This clonotype was counted ten times or more. The chain employs TRBV12-3 or TRBV12-4 and TRBJ1-3, with a weak D call TRBD1 (6 bases). There are 13 residues in the CDR3. The ends were cut back, 6 bases at V and 2 bases at J, with 8 bases in the middle. CDR3 DNA sequence: TGTGCCAGCAGGACAGGTCCTGGAAACACCATATATTTT. Encoded protein: CASRTGPGNTIYF.

This clonotype was counted many times. The rearrangement joins TRBV3-1 to TRBJ2-7; D might be TRBD1 (5 bases). Germline CDR1 reads LGHDT; CDR2 reads YNNKEL (reference sequence). CDR3 size: 16 residues. V was cut by 4 bases and J by 4 bases, with 20 bases left in between. CDR3 sequence (DNA): TGTGCCAGCAGCCCAGGGCGTGTTACTGCACCTTACGAGCAGTACTTC. The encoded protein is CASSPGRVTAPYEQYF.

This clonotype rates as medium-sized. The chain is built from TRBV13 and TRBJ1-1, with TRBD1 matching over 7 bases. This CDR3 comprises 16 residues. Unmatched junction bases numbered 6, after V lost 2 bases and J lost 0 bases. CDR1 PRHDT and CDR2 FYEKMQ come from the germline V gene (reference sequence). In nucleotides, the CDR3 is TGTGCCAGCAGCTTACGCCCGGGACAGCTGAACACTGAAGCTTTCTTT. Its protein product is CASSLRPGQLNTEAFF.

This clonotype has a count of ten or more. This chain connects TRBV4-1 to TRBJ2-7; the D gene is possibly TRBD2 (7 bases). V was trimmed by 3 bases and J by 2 bases, leaving 17 bases between them. The CDR3 consists of 16 residues. Germline assignment: CDR1 MGHRA and CDR2 YSYEKL. As DNA, the CDR3 is TGCGCCAGCAGCCAGGATCCCGGGGGGCTCGCCTACGAGCAGTACTTC. Amino acid sequence: CASSQDPGGLAYEQYF.

Within the sample, this clonotype is medium-sized. The chain couples TRBV28 to TRBJ2-5, with D possibly being TRBD1 or TRBD2 (5 bases each). Germline CDR1 and CDR2: MDHEN and SYDVKM. V was shortened by 2 bases and J by 4 bases, with 8 bases between the two germline ends. The CDR3 extends over 13 amino acids. The DNA for the CDR3 is TGTGCCAGCAGTTTAGTCGGGGCAGAGACCCAGTACTTC. This codes for CASSLVGAETQYF.

This clonotype was recorded at least ten times. The chain combines TRBV12-3 or TRBV12-4 with TRBJ1-5; D gene uncertain. This CDR3 comprises 13 residues. With 1 base removed from V and 4 bases from J, the gap between germline ends came to 5 bases. The CDR3 region has the DNA TGTGCCAGCAGTTTAGGGGAGAATCAGCCCCAGCATTTT. It is translated as CASSLGENQPQHF.

This clonotype is judged medium-sized. The chain has TRBV3-1 and TRBJ2-7; D may be TRBD2 (6 bases). This CDR3 spans 14 amino acids. Trimming left V 4 bases short and J 2 bases short, with 12 bases between. Germline values: CDR1 LGHDT, CDR2 YNNKEL (reference sequence). Written as DNA, the CDR3 is TGTGCCAGCAGCCGACTAGGGGAAACCTACGAGCAGTACTTC. It is translated as CASSRLGETYEQYF.

This clonotype is medium-sized by share. Here the CDR3 DNA reads TGTGCCAGCAGTTTGGCTGCCGGTCGAACTAATGAAAAACTGTTTTTT. It translates to CASSLAAGRTNEKLFF. V usage is TRBV12-3 or TRBV12-4 and J usage is TRBJ1-4; D uncertain. The CDR3 sequence is 16 residues long. V was shortened by 3 bases and J by 1 base, with 12 bases between the two germline ends.

This clonotype was found many times. V usage is TRBV18 and J usage is TRBJ2-7, with 7 nucleotides matching TRBD1. Germline CDR1 and CDR2: KGHSH and LQKENI. Germline trimming cut 3 bases from V and 1 base from J; bases unmatched to any gene: 9. This CDR3 is built from 16 residues. CDR3 DNA sequence: TGTGCCAGCTCACCGAAGGGGGCCTTCGAATCCTACGAGCAGTACTTC. It yields the protein CASSPKGAFESYEQYF.

Sample share makes this clonotype medium-sized (0.01 to 0.1%). This chain uses TRBV7-2 with TRBJ2-1, with a possible D match to TRBD2 (6 bases). Germline CDR1 and CDR2: SGHTA and FQGNSA. V was pared by 0 bases and J by 9 bases, with 12 bases between. The CDR3 is 14 residues long. The CDR3 spells CASSLARARGEQFF. For the CDR3, the DNA is TGTGCCAGCAGCTTAGCCAGGGCGCGGGGTGAGCAGTTCTTC.

This clonotype was detected ten times or more. This rearrangement joins TRBV29-1 to TRBJ1-1; D is ambiguous. Germline V gene lookup returns CDR1 SQVTM and CDR2 ANQGSEA. Trimming left V 4 bases short and J 5 bases short, with 8 bases between. The CDR3 runs 11 residues. CDR3 sequence reads: CSVVKFTEAFF. In nucleotides, the CDR3 is TGCAGCGTTGTAAAGTTTACTGAAGCTTTCTTT.

The CDR3, as DNA: TGTGCCAGCAGCCCTGGGGACAGGGTGGCTTCTGAAGCTTTCTTT. Protein sequence: CASSPGDRVASEAFF. The chain joins TRBV5-5 to TRBJ1-1, with 9 bases lining up with TRBD1. The CDR3 is 15 amino acids. Looked up from germline, CDR1 is SGHKS and CDR2 is YYEKEE (reference sequence). V lost 4 bases to trimming and J lost 6 bases; unmatched junction nucleotides: 10.

This clonotype was observed at least ten times. The V gene is TRBV20-1, the J gene TRBJ2-3, with 7 positions matching TRBD2. The V gene end was trimmed by 6 bases and the J gene end by 2 bases; junction bases not matched to a gene: 11. The CDR3 loop spans 15 amino acids. Germline V CDR1 and CDR2: DFQATT, SNEGSKA (reference sequence). The CDR3 sequence: CSASGLGPSTDTQYF. CDR3 nucleotides: TGCAGTGCCTCTGGACTAGGACCCTCCACAGATACGCAGTATTTT.

Many counts were recorded for this clonotype. V and J are TRBV11-3 and TRBJ2-2; D may be TRBD1 (5 bases). Germline CDR1 is SGHNT and CDR2 is YENEEA. The CDR3 spans 15 residues. V dropped 9 bases and J dropped 3 bases, with 17 bases sitting between them. The CDR3 is CASTSRAGYTGELFF. The CDR3 nucleotides read TGTGCCAGTACCTCCCGGGCAGGGTACACCGGGGAGCTGTTTTTT.

This clonotype was recorded many times. This chain joins TRBV10-3 and TRBJ1-2, with 7 positions matching TRBD1. Trimming at V came to 6 bases and at J to 10 bases, leaving 14 bases not matched to a gene. The V gene's germline CDR1 is ENHRY and CDR2 SYGVKD. The CDR3 length is 14 residues. CDR3 loop: CAIRSGTDISFYTF. The CDR3 region has the DNA TGTGCCATCAGGTCCGGGACAGATATTTCGTTCTACACCTTC.